This T cell receptor beta chain was recovered during a study of CD8+ T cells in alopecia areata. Broader study findings: Mice gave a clearer picture of TCR sharing than patients did, possibly for HLA-related reasons. Alphabeta T cells residing in normal skin are also sequenced in scalp samples. Higher clonality and more expanded CD8+ clones appeared in lesional than normal scalp.

It was cDNA, reverse transcribed from extracted RNA, that served as the sequencing template. TCRdb's copy holds only in-frame clones and misses some; the assay was immunoSEQ multiplex PCR. The sample yields roughly 120,000 clones, approximately 60% seen once. Losses at the gene ends were 0 bases for V and 7 bases for J; bases not matched to a gene: 5. The CDR3 is 14 residues long. The V gene's germline CDR1 is SGHTA and CDR2 FQGTGA. For this clone: Its antigen is currently unknown.

CD4+ and CD8+ T cells were sorted from PBMCs. The TCR was taken from a human donor in good health. Source material: CD4+ T cells sorted from blood. V is TRBV7-3 and J is TRBJ1-1; the match to TRBD1 covers 7 bases. The CDR3 sequence: CASSLTTGPGEAFF. The CDR3 DNA reads as TGTGCCAGCAGCTTAACGACAGGGCCGGGTGAAGCTTTCTTT. Filled out from reference TRBV7-3 and TRBJ1-1, the complete variable domain reads GAGVSQTPSNKVTEKGKYVELRCDPISGHTALYWYRQSLGQGPEFLIYFQGTGAADDSGLPNDRFFAVRPEGSVSTLKIQRTERGDSAVYLCASSLTTGPGEAFFGQGTRLTVV.